This TCR beta chain was documented in a study of spatial heterogeneity in lung cancer. Across the study: In the raw reads, each unique TCR and UMI combination was present more than ten times on average.

CDR1 GTSNPN and CDR2 SVGIG come from the germline V gene (reference sequence). V was cut by 0 bases and J by 5 bases, with 12 bases left in between. CDR3 length: 14 amino acids. The sample's time point: sample taken at primary tumor resection. From tumor, nontumor lung or frozen PBMC, whole RNA was taken unsorted for sequencing. There were 65 or so donors, all of them untreated patients with early-stage non-small cell lung cancer. Concerning this clonotype itself: As yet, its antigen is unknown. This beta chain turned up in a library designed for alpha chains; as an off-target read, its abundance says little.

General study results and limits: TCRs found ubiquitously expanded in tumor appeared in blood more at resection than at follow-up.

Every TCR cDNA molecule bore its own unique molecular identifier. TCRdb reprocessed the 5' RACE reads with MiXCR, giving one entry per CDR3 protein. The sample holds about 5,400 distinct CDR3 sequences, approximately 30% seen once. This chain uses TRBV30 with TRBJ2-3; D perhaps matches TRBD2 (7 bases). This clonotype originated in a female donor with early-stage non-small cell lung cancer. The material was PBMCs, obtained at surgery. DNA for the CDR3: TGTGCCTGGAGTGTAATGGGGGGGCAAGATACGCAGTATTTT. As protein: CAWSVMGGQDTQYF.